This TCR beta chain was recovered during a study of blood T cell repertoires in COVID-19. Study context: Sites across the United States, Italy and Spain contributed samples from acute and convalescent COVID-19. PBMCs, B-cell-depleted T cells, or T cells were the source of the cDNA or gDNA that made up the material.

Germline trimming cut 2 bases from V and 4 bases from J; bases unmatched to any gene: 6. Looked up from germline, CDR1 is MGHRA and CDR2 is YSYEKL. The CDR3 is made up of 15 amino acids. TCRdb's table, derived via immunoSEQ multiplex PCR, lists solely in-frame clones and lacks some. The sample includes some 150,000 clones, about nine tenths seen only once; the top ten take roughly 3.3%. The V gene is TRBV4-1, the J gene TRBJ1-1, with 8 bases lining up with TRBD1. What was sequenced was peripheral blood. The TCR sequence derives from a man between 65 and 85 years old with acute or convalescent COVID-19. CDR3 residues: CASSQPDRDGTEAFF. In DNA, the CDR3 is TGCGCCAGCAGCCAACCGGACAGGGATGGCACTGAAGCTTTCTTT.